One T cell receptor (beta chain) is described in this entry. What it binds is not known. A clone one base away is much larger, so this may be a read error. The data originate from a study of T cells after yellow fever vaccination. Study results and limitations: Abundant clonotypes from the bulk population could contaminate FACS-sorted repertoires. The appearance of a small share of clonotypes in both CD4 and CD8 compartments was observed. A large majority of primary-vaccination clones showed up again after the booster (96% CD4, 85% to 90% CD8).

This CDR3 comprises 12 residues. From germline, CDR1 is SGHRS and CDR2 YFSETQ. Trimming shortened V by 7 bases and J by 5 bases, and 13 bases separated the two germline ends. The authors made TCR cDNA by 5'RACE template switching, adding a universal primer site and UMIs. TCRdb itself ran the 5' RACE reads through MiXCR, one entry per CDR3 protein. Among 150,000 to 200,000 distinct CDR3 sequences listed, approximately 6.2% were seen once. The sequenced sample was CD4+ T cells sorted from PBMCs, obtained on the day of the first yellow fever vaccination. The rearrangement uses TRBV5-1 and TRBJ2-7; D unclear. The receptor was derived from a man in his late teens or twenties who received the YFV17D yellow fever vaccine. The CDR3 bases are TGCGCCAGCCTAAAGGATTTTCACGAGCAGTACTTC. The encoded protein is CASLKDFHEQYF.